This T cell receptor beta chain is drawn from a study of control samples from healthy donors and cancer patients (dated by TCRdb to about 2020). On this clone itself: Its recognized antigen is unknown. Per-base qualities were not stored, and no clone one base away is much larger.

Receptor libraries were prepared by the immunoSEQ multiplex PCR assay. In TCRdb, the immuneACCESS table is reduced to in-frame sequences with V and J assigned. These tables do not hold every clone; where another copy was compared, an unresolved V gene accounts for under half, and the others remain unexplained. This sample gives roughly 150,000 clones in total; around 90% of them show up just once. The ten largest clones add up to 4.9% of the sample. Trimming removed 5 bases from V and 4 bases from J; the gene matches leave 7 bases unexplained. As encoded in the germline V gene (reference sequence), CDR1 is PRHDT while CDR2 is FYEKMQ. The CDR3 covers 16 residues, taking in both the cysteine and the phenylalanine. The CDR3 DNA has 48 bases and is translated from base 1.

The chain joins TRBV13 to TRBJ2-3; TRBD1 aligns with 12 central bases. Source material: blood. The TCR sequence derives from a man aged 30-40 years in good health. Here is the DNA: TGTGCCAGCAGCGTCAGGGGGACAGGGGGCGCAGATACGCAGTATTTT. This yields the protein CASSVRGTGGADTQYF.